What follows describes a single T cell receptor (beta chain). The germline gene is not matched at one end of the junction; a read error may be the cause. The study profiled TCR beta VDJ and CDR3 using genomic DNA as template. TCRdb reanalysed the reads using MiXCR and keeps one entry per CDR3 protein. The sample records over 150,000 distinct CDR3 sequences, around 50% being singletons. This record belongs to a study of CD8+CD57+ T cells in acquired aplastic anemia. Patients chosen for sequencing had shown CD8+CD57+ cell expansion by flow cytometry. Acquired aplastic anemia of severe grade affected all patients. None of the patients had been given any therapy when their blood was sampled. CDR3 length: 15 amino acids. From germline, CDR1 is SGHRS and CDR2 YFSETQ.

V usage is TRBV5-1 and J usage is TRBJ2-3, with TRBD1 as a possible D gene (5 bases). The sample consisted of sorted CD4+, CD8+, or CD8+CD57+ T cells (not recorded which) from PBMCs. The TCR originated in a human donor with aplastic anemia. Written as DNA, the CDR3 is TGCGTCAGCAGGCTGGTTCAGGGCGACACAGATACGCAGTATTTT. This gives the protein CVSRLVQGDTDTQYF.